This section outlines one T cell receptor (beta chain) sequence together with its context. This clonotype came up a few times. Its antigen is not yet known. Base qualities are not provided; no much larger clone lies one nucleotide away. These data originate in a study of patients and donors after allogeneic stem cell transplantation (TCRdb year 2020). Deletion took 2 bases off V and 5 bases off J, with a span of 12 bases between the germline ends. The CDR3 goes from the cysteine to the phenylalanine over 14 residues. Just CDR3 DNA is preserved here, 42 bases in frame from base 1. Libraries were constructed by RT-PCR. Sequencing took place on a NextSeq 550. TCRdb itself trimmed the public reads at Q25 with fastp, ran MiXCR and retained productive beta chains. Records with the same CDR3 protein are collapsed into one entry carrying the most frequent genes and DNA. A total of 800,000 to 1,000,000 distinct CDR3 sequences appear in this sample, under 20% of them only once. The ten most abundant clones make up roughly 6.4% of the sample.

The V and J segments used are TRBV12-3 or TRBV12-4 and TRBJ1-1; possibly the D gene is TRBD1, per 6 matching bases. Sequencing was carried out using blood, either unsorted or a sorted T cell fraction (not recorded which). The receptor's source is a human donor who was either an allogeneic HSCT recipient or a stem cell or donor lymphocyte infusion donor (not recorded which). It is not recorded whose cells these are; they may come from a transplant donor. The DNA sequence is given as TGTGCCAGCAGTTTACAGGCAGGGGTGACTGAAGCTTTCTTT. Its protein product is CASSLQAGVTEAFF.